The entry below gives a single T cell receptor beta chain sequence along with its context. This sample was taken from a study of blood T cell repertoires in COVID-19. Study-wide context: The United States, Italy and Spain supplied acute and convalescent COVID-19 samples.

V lost 0 bases and J lost 7; bases outside the gene matches: 12. Germline V gives CDR1 SGHAT, CDR2 FQNNGV. This CDR3 contains 17 residues. Per the original methods: The authors estimated nucleated cell counts from reference gene primer amplification. Sequenced by immunoSEQ multiplex PCR; TCRdb stores in-frame clones only, minus some. For V, J and clone size, that table is used; D and trimming come from the DNA. This table has roughly 350,000 clones, around nine tenths appearing once. The chain couples TRBV11-2 to TRBJ2-1; 7 bases are shared with TRBD1. The clonotype comes from a woman aged 18 to 35 who had recovered from COVID-19. The sample taken for sequencing was peripheral blood. CDR3 residues: CASSLEVGNRGRNEQFF. The CDR3 bases are TGTGCCAGCAGCTTAGAGGTGGGCAACAGGGGTCGGAATGAGCAGTTCTTC.